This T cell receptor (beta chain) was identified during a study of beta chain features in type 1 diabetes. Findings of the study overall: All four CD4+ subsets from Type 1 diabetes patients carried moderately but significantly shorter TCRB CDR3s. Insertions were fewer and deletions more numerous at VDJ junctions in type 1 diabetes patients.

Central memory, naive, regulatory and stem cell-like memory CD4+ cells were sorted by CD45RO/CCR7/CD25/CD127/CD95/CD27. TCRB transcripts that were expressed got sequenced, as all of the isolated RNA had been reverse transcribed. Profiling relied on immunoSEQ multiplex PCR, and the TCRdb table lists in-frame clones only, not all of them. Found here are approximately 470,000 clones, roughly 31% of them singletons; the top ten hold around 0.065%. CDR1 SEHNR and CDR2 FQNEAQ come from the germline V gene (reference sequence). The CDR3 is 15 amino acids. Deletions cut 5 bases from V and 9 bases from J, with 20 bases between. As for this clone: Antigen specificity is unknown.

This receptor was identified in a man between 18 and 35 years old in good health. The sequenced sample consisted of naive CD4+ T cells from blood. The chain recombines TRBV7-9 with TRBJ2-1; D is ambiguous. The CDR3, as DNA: TGTGCCAGCAGCCCAGCTCGGGCCTGGCACGGTGAGCAGTTCTTC. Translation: CASSPARAWHGEQFF.